The 11 T cell receptor beta chains in this list originate from one sample, sequenced in a study of blood T cell repertoires in COVID-19. The data were produced by immunoSEQ multiplex PCR, yet TCRdb's version contains in-frame clones alone and is incomplete. The sample has 150,000 to 200,000 clones; around 80% are singletons. Sequencing used PBMCs or T cells enriched from blood (not recorded which). These receptor sequences come from a woman between 50 and 59 years old who had recovered from COVID-19.

The chain couples TRBV6-1 to TRBJ1-2; D is undetermined. The CDR3 is 13 residues long. V lost 1 base and J 4 bases, leaving 7 bases between the germline ends. Germline V gene lookup returns CDR1 MNHNS and CDR2 SASEGT. CDR3 nucleotides: TGTGCCAGCAGTGAAGGGGCCCGCTATGGCTACACCTTC. It specifies CASSEGARYGYTF.

This chain links TRBV7-6 with TRBJ1-6; 8 nucleotides line up with TRBD1. The CDR3 sequence is 15 residues long. Germline loops: CDR1 SGHVS, CDR2 FNYEAQ. The V segment lost 5 bases and the J segment 7 bases; nucleotides outside the gene matches: 7. The CDR3 bases are TGTGCCAGCAGCCCGCGACAGGGGATCAATTCACCCCTCCACTTT. It encodes CASSPRQGINSPLHF.

The chain carries TRBV6-5 and TRBJ1-1; D not resolved. The CDR3 runs 13 residues. V was clipped by 7 bases and J by 5 bases, with 14 bases between them. Germline loops: CDR1 MNHEY, CDR2 SVGAGI. Here the CDR3 reads CASTVGPRTEAFF. In DNA, the CDR3 is TGTGCCAGCACGGTTGGCCCGCGGACTGAAGCTTTCTTT.

V gene TRBV2 combines with J gene TRBJ1-2; D unresolved. This CDR3 comprises 11 residues. Trimming removed 5 bases at V and 7 bases at J, with 8 bases between. In germline, CDR1 is SNHLY, CDR2 FYNNEI. The CDR3 DNA is TGTGCCAGCAGTACGGGAGCTGGCTACACCTTC. Translating it yields CASSTGAGYTF. Combining the CDR3 with reference TRBV2 and TRBJ1-2 gives the whole variable domain EPEVTQTPSHQVTQMGQEVILRCVPISNHLYFYWYRQILGQKVEFLVSFYNNEISEKSEIFDDQFSVERPDGSNFTLKIRSTKLEDSAMYFCASSTGAGYTFGSGTRLTVV.

DNA of the CDR3: TGTGCCAGCAGGGGGACAGGGAGAAACACCGGGGAGCTGTTTTTT. It codes for CASRGTGRNTGELFF. The chain links TRBV2 to TRBJ2-2, with 9 bases fitting TRBD1. Germline CDR1 is SNHLY and CDR2 is FYNNEI. V lost 6 bases and J lost 2; bases outside the gene matches: 4. This CDR3 region has 15 residues. Looking up the rest from reference TRBV2 and TRBJ2-2 gives the full variable domain: EPEVTQTPSHQVTQMGQEVILRCVPISNHLYFYWYRQILGQKVEFLVSFYNNEISEKSEIFDDQFSVERPDGSNFTLKIRSTKLEDSAMYFCASRGTGRNTGELFFGEGSRLTVL.

The rearrangement joins TRBV29-1 to TRBJ1-1, with D unresolved. This CDR3 spans 13 amino acids. Looked up from germline, CDR1 is SQVTM and CDR2 is ANQGSEA. Trimming pared 0 bases from V and 4 bases from J, leaving 9 bases between. The CDR3 DNA sequence: TGCAGCGTTGAAGATTTCGGGTTCACTGAAGCTTTCTTT. As protein: CSVEDFGFTEAFF.

The rearrangement joins TRBV20-1 to TRBJ2-1; 8 bases agree with TRBD2. CDR3 length equals 15 residues. Unmatched junction bases numbered 5, after V lost 3 bases and J lost 1 base. Germline V CDR1 and CDR2: DFQATT, SNEGSKA (reference sequence). The CDR3 protein is CSASDGRGSYNEQFF. The CDR3 region has the DNA TGCAGTGCTAGTGACGGGAGGGGTTCCTACAATGAGCAGTTCTTC.

This clone was found a few times. The V gene is TRBV11-3, the J gene TRBJ2-7; perhaps TRBD1 as D (5 bases). The CDR3 contains 12 residues. CDR1 and CDR2 from the germline V gene are SGHNT and YENEEA. V was clipped by 4 bases and J by 9 bases, with 13 bases between them. CDR3 coding DNA: TGTGCCAGCAGCTGGGGCAGGCAAGGGCAGTACTTC. As protein: CASSWGRQGQYF.

The V call is TRBV2, the J call TRBJ2-7; TRBD1 might be the D (6 bases). CDR1 and CDR2 (germline): SNHLY, FYNNEI. V lost 6 bases, J lost 2 bases, and 26 bases lay in between. The CDR3 length is 18 residues. DNA of the CDR3: TGTGCCAGCAGGGAAACGGGACATCATATAGCGTCTCCCTACGAGCAGTACTTC. Amino acid sequence: CASRETGHHIASPYEQYF. The full variable domain, its missing parts supplied by reference TRBV2 and TRBJ2-7, is EPEVTQTPSHQVTQMGQEVILRCVPISNHLYFYWYRQILGQKVEFLVSFYNNEISEKSEIFDDQFSVERPDGSNFTLKIRSTKLEDSAMYFCASRETGHHIASPYEQYFGPGTRLTVT.

The chain has TRBV5-1 and TRBJ1-4; a weak D match, TRBD1 (6 bases). Trimming left V 0 bases short and J 6 bases short, with 9 bases between. In germline, CDR1 is SGHRS, CDR2 YFSETQ. The CDR3 sequence is 14 residues long. The CDR3 region has the DNA TGCGCCAGCAGCTTGGGACAGGCTGATGAAAAACTGTTTTTT. The encoded protein is CASSLGQADEKLFF.

This chain connects TRBV27 to TRBJ2-7; D is uncertain. Per germline, CDR1 MNHEY and CDR2 SMNVEV (reference sequence). With 3 bases removed from V and 4 bases from J, the gap between germline ends came to 16 bases. The CDR3 is 15 amino acids. CDR3 nucleotides: TGTGCCAGCAGTTTTCGCGCCCGCCCCGAGTACGAGCAGTACTTC. It yields the protein CASSFRARPEYEQYF.